These 19 T cell receptor beta chains were all obtained from the same sample, sequenced in a study of tumor-infiltrating lymphocytes in primary liver carcinoma. Starting material for RNA and DNA co-extraction consisted of about 20-32 mg of unsorted bulk tissue. TCR beta cDNA was made from around 520 ng total RNA with a constant-region primer. Three-round nested multiplex PCR performed with slightly modified ARM-PCR produced the TCR beta libraries. TRBV1-TRBV30 forward primers paired with a C-beta reverse primer were used in the first two PCR rounds, which ran about 11 cycles each. TCRdb recomputed calls from the multiplex PCR reads with MiXCR, one row per CDR3 protein. Among more than 30,000 distinct CDR3 sequences listed, about 75% were seen once. The sample taken for sequencing was tumor-adjacent normal liver tissue. These receptors originate from a man aged 35 to 55 with primary liver carcinoma and hepatitis B virus infection.

The genes are TRBV29-1 and TRBJ2-1, with a tentative D call TRBD1 (5 bases). This CDR3 comprises 10 residues. Germline CDR1 is SQVTM and CDR2 is ANQGSEA. The CDR3 nucleotides are TGCAGTGTTTCTGACAGCGAGCAGTTCTTC. This gives the protein CSVSDSEQFF.

Concerning this clonotype: The final CDR3 position lacks the conserved phenylalanine or tryptophan, pointing to a likely read error. V and J are TRBV6-5 and TRBJ2-5; tentative D call: TRBD2 (6 bases). The CDR3 runs to 14 residues. Germline V CDR1 and CDR2: MNHEY, SVGAGI. The CDR3 loop reads CASSQRGWEETQYL. The CDR3 DNA reads as TGCGCCAGCAGCCAACGGGGGTGGGAAGAGACCCAGTACCTC.

V and J are TRBV6-5 and TRBJ1-1, with a possible D match to TRBD1 (5 bases). The CDR3 covers 15 residues. Germline V CDR1 and CDR2: MNHEY, SVGAGI. Written as DNA, the CDR3 is TGTACAAGCAGTTACCAGCCGGGACCGTACACTGAAGCTTTCTTT. Translation gives CTSSYQPGPYTEAFF.

The CDR3 bases are TGCGCCAGTACACTCAGGTTTGCGATAGAAGAGACCCAGTACTTC. As protein: CASTLRFAIEETQYF. V is TRBV10-2 and J is TRBJ2-5; no firm D call. Germline V gives CDR1 WSHSY, CDR2 SAAADI. There are 15 residues in the CDR3. V gave up 9 bases and J gave up 3 bases, with 20 bases separating them.

This clonotype was found many times. V usage is TRBV5-1 and J usage is TRBJ2-1; 10 bases map to TRBD2. V lost 4 bases, J lost 1 base, and 2 bases stayed unmatched. This CDR3 has 15 amino acids. Germline V gene lookup returns CDR1 SGHRS and CDR2 YFSETQ. This chain's CDR3 is CASSRTSGSYNEQFF. CDR3 DNA sequence: TGCGCCAGCAGCCGGACTAGCGGTTCCTACAATGAGCAGTTCTTC.

The rearrangement joins TRBV19 to TRBJ2-1; unclear D gene. The ends were cut back, 2 bases at V and 14 bases at J, with 16 bases in the middle. Germline V gene data show CDR1 as LNHDA and CDR2 as SQIVND (reference sequence). The CDR3 contains 13 residues. In DNA form, the CDR3 reads TGTGCCAGTAGTATAAGAGCGTACGCCCCGGAGTTCTTC. Translating gives CASSIRAYAPEFF.

Comment on this clonotype: It is likely a read error, because the conserved phenylalanine at the end of the CDR3 is missing. The chain couples TRBV6-5 to TRBJ2-1; D ambiguous. The V gene's germline CDR1 is MNHEY and CDR2 SVGAGI. This CDR3 comprises 15 residues. The CDR3 region is CASSYNLETYSEQFL. The CDR3 DNA reads TGTGCCAGCAGTTACAACCTGGAGACTTACAGTGAGCAGTTCTTA.

In this sample, this clonotype turned up a few times. One junction end disagrees with the germline gene, perhaps due to a read error. The genes are TRBV2 and TRBJ2-4; D remains unclear. The germline V gene encodes CDR1 SNHLY and CDR2 FYNNEI. The CDR3 spans 12 residues. CDR3 sequence reads: CASSDEKNIRYF. The CDR3 DNA is TGTGCCAGCAGTGACGAGAAAAACATTCGGTACTTC.

This clonotype has just one count. Compared with germline, one end of the junction differs, possibly owing to a read error. This chain uses TRBV30 with TRBJ1-2; the D is unclear. There are 12 residues in the CDR3. Germline values: CDR1 GTSNPN, CDR2 SVGIG (reference sequence). The CDR3 nucleotides read TGTGCATGGACGTCAACTAACTATCGCTACACCTTC. Translation gives CAWTSTNYRYTF.

This chain uses TRBV11-1 with TRBJ2-4; 10 nucleotides match TRBD2. Unmatched junction bases numbered 20, after V lost 3 bases and J lost 15 bases. This CDR3 is 17 amino acids long. The V gene's germline CDR1 is SGHAT and CDR2 FQDESV (reference sequence). CDR3 nucleotide sequence: TGTGCCAGCAGCTTTCCCGGGACTAGCGCGACCAAAAACACTCGGTACTTC. Translating it yields CASSFPGTSATKNTRYF. The variable domain in full, with the rest retrieved from reference TRBV11-1 and TRBJ2-4, is EAEVAQSPRYKITEKSQAVAFWCDPISGHATLYWYRQILGQGPELLVQFQDESVVDDSQLPKDRFSAERLKGVDSTLKIQPAELGDSAMYLCASSFPGTSATKNTRYFGAGTRLSVL.

As concerns this clonotype: The junction departs from germline at one end; a sequencing error may be responsible. This chain links TRBV29-1 with TRBJ1-1; 7 nucleotides match TRBD1. Germline V gene data show CDR1 as SQVTM and CDR2 as ANQGSEA. The CDR3 extends over 14 amino acids. The CDR3 region is CSVVRGGVNTEASF. In DNA form, the CDR3 reads TGCAGCGTCGTCAGAGGGGGCGTGAACACTGAAGCTTCCTTT.

On this clonotype itself: Since no conserved phenylalanine or tryptophan closes the CDR3, a read error is the likely cause. This chain connects TRBV6-2 or TRBV6-3 to TRBJ2-7; 9 positions match TRBD1. The CDR3 runs 14 residues. Germline assignment: CDR1 MNHEY and CDR2 SVGEGT. CDR3 bases: TGTGCCAGGAGCCTCCGGGACAGGGCCCACGATCAGTACTCC. Its translation: CARSLRDRAHDQYS.

Of note for this clonotype: The CDR3 does not end in the conserved phenylalanine or tryptophan, so this is likely a read error. Because the CDR3's place on the DNA is in doubt, the DNA is left out and the CDR3 is given as listed by TCRdb. The genes are TRBV29-1 and TRBJ2-2; whether TRBD2, the table's D call, matches the DNA was not checked. The CDR3 spans 17 amino acids, including both terminal residues. Germline V gene sequence: CDR1 SQVTM, CDR2 ANQGSEA. CDR3 sequence: CNVEEPSGDTITGELSL.

The chain is built from TRBV29-1 and TRBJ1-5, with D hard to call. The length of the CDR3 is 12 residues. Per the germline V gene, CDR1 is SQVTM and CDR2 is ANQGSEA. CDR3 nucleotide sequence: TGCAGTGGGGAACAGACAAATCAGCCCCAGCATTTT. This translates into CSGEQTNQPQHF.

As regards this clonotype: Mismatch with germline at one junction end may stem from a read error. In DNA form, the CDR3 reads TGTGCCAGCAGTTGCTCAGCAGGGGTATCTGAAGTTTTCTTT. Translating it yields CASSCSAGVSEVFF. The V call is TRBV6-5, the J call TRBJ1-1; a possible D gene is TRBD1 (6 bases). From germline, CDR1 is MNHEY and CDR2 SVGAGI. The CDR3 extends over 14 amino acids.

Worth noting for this clonotype: Its ends do not fully match the called genes, so a read error is possible. This chain joins TRBV2 and TRBJ2-1, with 7 positions matching TRBD1. The CDR3 runs to 18 residues. Germline assignment: CDR1 SNHLY and CDR2 FYNNEI. The CDR3 sequence: CASSETLLGQAPMNGQFF. The DNA of the CDR3 is TGTGCCAGCAGTGAAACGCTGTTAGGACAGGCCCCAATGAATGGGCAGTTCTTC.

This clonotype has just a few counts. J is TRBJ2-3 and V is TRBV6-1, with 9 bases matching TRBD2. V was pared by 6 bases and J by 5 bases, with 9 bases of the junction left unmatched. This CDR3 contains 15 residues. CDR1 and CDR2 (germline): MNHNS, SASEGT. CDR3 in DNA: TGTGCCAGCAGGGAGGCGGGAGGGCCGGGAGATACGCAGTATTTT. Protein product: CASREAGGPGDTQYF.

As regards this clonotype: Mismatch with germline at one junction end may stem from a read error. The chain combines TRBV5-4 with TRBJ2-7; D uncertain. This CDR3 region has 14 residues. In germline, CDR1 is SGHNT, CDR2 YYREEE (reference sequence). The CDR3 DNA follows: TGTGCCAGCAGCCCCGACCTCTCATCCAGCAAGCAGTATTTC. Translated: CASSPDLSSSKQYF.

Regarding this clonotype: A read error may produce the germline difference seen at one junction end. The chain joins TRBV12-3 or TRBV12-4 to TRBJ1-2; TRBD1 is a possible D gene (6 bases). This CDR3 comprises 14 residues. CDR3 residues: CARTPRGANYSYTF. CDR3 nucleotides: TGTGCCAGAACGCCCCGGGGGGCGAACTATAGCTACACCTTC.